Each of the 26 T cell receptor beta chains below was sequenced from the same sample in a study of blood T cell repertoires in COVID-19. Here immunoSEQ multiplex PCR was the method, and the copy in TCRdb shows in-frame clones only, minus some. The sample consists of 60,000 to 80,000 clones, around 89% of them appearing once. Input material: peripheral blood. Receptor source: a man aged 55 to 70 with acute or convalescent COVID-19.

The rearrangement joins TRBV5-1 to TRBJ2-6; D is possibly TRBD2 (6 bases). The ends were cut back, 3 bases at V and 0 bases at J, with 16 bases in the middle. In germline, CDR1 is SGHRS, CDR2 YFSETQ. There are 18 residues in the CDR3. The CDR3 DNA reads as TGCGCCAGCAGCTCCTTTCGGACTACCGTCTCTGGGGCCAACGTCCTGACTTTC. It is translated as CASSSFRTTVSGANVLTF.

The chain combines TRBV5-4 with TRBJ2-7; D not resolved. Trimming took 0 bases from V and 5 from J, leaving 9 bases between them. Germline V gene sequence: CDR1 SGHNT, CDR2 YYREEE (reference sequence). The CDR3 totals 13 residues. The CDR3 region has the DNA TGTGCCAGCAGCTTGGGAAATCGGGACGAGCAGTACTTC. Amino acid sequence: CASSLGNRDEQYF.

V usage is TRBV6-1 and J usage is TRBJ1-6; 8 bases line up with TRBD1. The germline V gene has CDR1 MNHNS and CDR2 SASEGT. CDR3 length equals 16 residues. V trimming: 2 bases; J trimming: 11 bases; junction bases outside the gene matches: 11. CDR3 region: CASSEFGGQGLTPLHF. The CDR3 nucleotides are TGTGCCAGCAGTGAATTCGGTGGACAGGGACTTACACCCCTCCACTTT.

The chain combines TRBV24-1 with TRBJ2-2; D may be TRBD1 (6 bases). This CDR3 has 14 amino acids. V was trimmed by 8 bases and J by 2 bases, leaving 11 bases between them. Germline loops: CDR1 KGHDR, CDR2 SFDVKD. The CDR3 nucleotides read TGTGCCACCACTGCAGGGGTAAACACCGGGGAGCTGTTTTTT. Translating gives CATTAGVNTGELFF.

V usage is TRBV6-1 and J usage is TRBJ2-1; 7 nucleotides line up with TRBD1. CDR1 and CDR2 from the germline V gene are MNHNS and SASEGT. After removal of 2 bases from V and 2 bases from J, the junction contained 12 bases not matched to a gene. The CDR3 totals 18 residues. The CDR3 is CASSERGGQLGPYNEQFF. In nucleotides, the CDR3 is TGTGCCAGCAGTGAAAGAGGGGGACAGCTCGGCCCCTACAATGAGCAGTTCTTC.

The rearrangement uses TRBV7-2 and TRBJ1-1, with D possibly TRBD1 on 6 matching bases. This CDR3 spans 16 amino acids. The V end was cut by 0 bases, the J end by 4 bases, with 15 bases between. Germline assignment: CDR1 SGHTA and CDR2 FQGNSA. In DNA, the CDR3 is TGTGCCAGCAGCTTAGCCCCCGAACAGGGAGTCACTGAAGCTTTCTTT. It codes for CASSLAPEQGVTEAFF.

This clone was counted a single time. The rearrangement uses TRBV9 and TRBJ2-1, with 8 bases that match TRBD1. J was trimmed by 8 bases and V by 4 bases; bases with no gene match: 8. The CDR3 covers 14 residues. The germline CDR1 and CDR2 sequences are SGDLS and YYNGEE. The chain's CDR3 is CASSKRDRLDEQFF. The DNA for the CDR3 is TGTGCCAGCAGCAAACGGGACAGGTTGGATGAGCAGTTCTTC.

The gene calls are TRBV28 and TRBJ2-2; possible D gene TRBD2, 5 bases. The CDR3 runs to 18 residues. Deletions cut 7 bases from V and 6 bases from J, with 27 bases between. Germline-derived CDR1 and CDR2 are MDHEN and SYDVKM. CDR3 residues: CASIRAGQAVGRSGELFF. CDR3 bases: TGTGCCAGCATACGGGCGGGCCAGGCAGTCGGTCGCTCCGGGGAGCTGTTTTTT. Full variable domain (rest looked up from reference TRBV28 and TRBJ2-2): DVKVTQSSRYLVKRTGEKVFLECVQDMDHENMFWYRQDPGLGLRLIYFSYDVKMKEKGDIPEGYSVSREKKERFSLILESASTNQTSMYLCASIRAGQAVGRSGELFFGEGSRLTVL.

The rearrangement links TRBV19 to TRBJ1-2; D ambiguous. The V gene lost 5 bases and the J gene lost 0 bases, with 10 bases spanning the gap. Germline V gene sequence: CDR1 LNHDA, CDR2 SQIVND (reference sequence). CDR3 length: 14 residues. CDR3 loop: CASSPQSANYGYTF. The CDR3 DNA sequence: TGTGCCAGTAGTCCTCAGTCAGCTAACTATGGCTACACCTTC.

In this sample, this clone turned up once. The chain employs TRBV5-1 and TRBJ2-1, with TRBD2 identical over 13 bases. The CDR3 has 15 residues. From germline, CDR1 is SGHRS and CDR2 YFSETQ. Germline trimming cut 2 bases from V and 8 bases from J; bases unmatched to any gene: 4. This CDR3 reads CASSFGLAGDDEQFF. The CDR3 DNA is TGCGCCAGCAGCTTCGGACTAGCGGGAGACGATGAGCAGTTCTTC. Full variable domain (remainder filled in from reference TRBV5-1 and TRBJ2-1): KAGVTQTPRYLIKTRGQQVTLSCSPISGHRSVSWYQQTPGQGLQFLFEYFSETQRNKGNFPGRFSGRQFSNSRSEMNVSTLELGDSALYLCASSFGLAGDDEQFFGPGTRLTVL.

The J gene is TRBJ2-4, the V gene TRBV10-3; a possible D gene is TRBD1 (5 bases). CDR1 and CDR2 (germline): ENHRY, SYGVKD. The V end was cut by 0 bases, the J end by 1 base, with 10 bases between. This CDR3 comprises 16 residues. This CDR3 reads CAISESQGFAKNIQYF. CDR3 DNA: TGTGCCATCAGTGAGTCTCAGGGCTTTGCCAAAAACATTCAGTACTTC.

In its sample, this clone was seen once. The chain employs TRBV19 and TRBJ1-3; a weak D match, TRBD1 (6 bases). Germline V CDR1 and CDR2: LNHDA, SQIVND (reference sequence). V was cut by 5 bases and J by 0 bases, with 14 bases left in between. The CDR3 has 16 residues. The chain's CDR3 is CASSSSGTFSGNTIYF. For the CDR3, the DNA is TGTGCCAGTAGTTCATCCGGGACATTCTCTGGAAACACCATATATTTT.

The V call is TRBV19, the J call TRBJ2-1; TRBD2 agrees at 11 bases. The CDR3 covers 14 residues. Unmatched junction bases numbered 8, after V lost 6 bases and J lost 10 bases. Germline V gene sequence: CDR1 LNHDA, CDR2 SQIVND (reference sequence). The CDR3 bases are TGTGCCAGTAGGGGGACTAGCGGTGTGGGGGAGCAGTTCTTC. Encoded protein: CASRGTSGVGEQFF.

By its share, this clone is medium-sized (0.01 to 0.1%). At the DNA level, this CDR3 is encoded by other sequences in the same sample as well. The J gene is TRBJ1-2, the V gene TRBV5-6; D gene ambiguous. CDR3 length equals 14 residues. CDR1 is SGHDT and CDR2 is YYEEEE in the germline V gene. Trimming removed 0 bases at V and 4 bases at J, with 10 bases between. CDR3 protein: CASSLEQTSYGYTF. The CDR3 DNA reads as TGTGCCAGCAGCTTGGAACAGACGAGCTATGGCTACACCTTC.

CDR3 amino acids: CASSLDVAYEQYF. The CDR3 nucleotides read TGCGCCAGCAGCTTGGACGTAGCCTACGAGCAGTACTTC. The genes are TRBV5-1 and TRBJ2-7, with D unresolved. V was clipped by 0 bases and J by 2 bases, with 6 bases between them. In germline, CDR1 is SGHRS, CDR2 YFSETQ. CDR3 length equals 13 residues.

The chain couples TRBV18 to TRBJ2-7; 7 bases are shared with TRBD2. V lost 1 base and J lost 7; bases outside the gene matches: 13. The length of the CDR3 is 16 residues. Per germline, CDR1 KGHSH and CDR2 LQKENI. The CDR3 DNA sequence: TGTGCCAGCTCACCACTGGGAGCGGGGCTTTTGAGGGAGCAGTACTTC. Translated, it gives CASSPLGAGLLREQYF.

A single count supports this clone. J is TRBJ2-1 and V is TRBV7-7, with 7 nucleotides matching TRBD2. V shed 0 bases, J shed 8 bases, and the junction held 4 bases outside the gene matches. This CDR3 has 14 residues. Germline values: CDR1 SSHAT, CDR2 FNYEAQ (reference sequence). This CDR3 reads CASSLALRGYEQFF. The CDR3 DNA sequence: TGTGCCAGCAGCTTAGCGCTGCGGGGGTATGAGCAGTTCTTC.

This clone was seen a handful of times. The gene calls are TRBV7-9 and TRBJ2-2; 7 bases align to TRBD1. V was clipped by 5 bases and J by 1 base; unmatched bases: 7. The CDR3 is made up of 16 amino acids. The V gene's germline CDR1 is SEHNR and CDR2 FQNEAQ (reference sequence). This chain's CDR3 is CASSPPDRMNTGELFF. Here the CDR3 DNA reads TGTGCCAGCAGCCCACCGGACAGGATGAACACCGGGGAGCTGTTTTTT.

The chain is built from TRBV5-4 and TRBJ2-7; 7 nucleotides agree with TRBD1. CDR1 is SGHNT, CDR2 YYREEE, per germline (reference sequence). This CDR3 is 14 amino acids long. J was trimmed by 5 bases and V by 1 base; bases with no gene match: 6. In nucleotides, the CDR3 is TGTGCCAGCAGCTTGAAGGGGGCGTTCCACGAGCAGTACTTC. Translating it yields CASSLKGAFHEQYF.

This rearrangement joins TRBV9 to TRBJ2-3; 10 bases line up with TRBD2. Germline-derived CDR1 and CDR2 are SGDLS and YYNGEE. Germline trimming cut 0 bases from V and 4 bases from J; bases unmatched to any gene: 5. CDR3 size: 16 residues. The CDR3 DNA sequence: TGTGCCAGCAGCGTAGGAGCGGGAGGGCCAGCAGATACGCAGTATTTT. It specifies CASSVGAGGPADTQYF.

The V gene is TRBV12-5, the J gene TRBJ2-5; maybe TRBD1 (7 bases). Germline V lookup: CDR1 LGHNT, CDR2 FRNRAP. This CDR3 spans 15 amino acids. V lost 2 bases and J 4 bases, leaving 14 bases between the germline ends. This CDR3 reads CASGLPRGERETQYF. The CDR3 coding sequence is TGTGCTAGTGGTTTGCCCAGGGGGGAGCGAGAGACCCAGTACTTC.

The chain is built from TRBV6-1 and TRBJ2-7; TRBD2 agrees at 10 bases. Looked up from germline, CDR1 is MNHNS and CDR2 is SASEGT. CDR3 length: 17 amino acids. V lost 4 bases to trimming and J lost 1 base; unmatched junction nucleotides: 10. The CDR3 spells CASSALLGLAESYEQYF. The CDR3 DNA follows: TGTGCCAGCAGTGCCCTTCTTGGACTAGCGGAGTCCTACGAGCAGTACTTC.

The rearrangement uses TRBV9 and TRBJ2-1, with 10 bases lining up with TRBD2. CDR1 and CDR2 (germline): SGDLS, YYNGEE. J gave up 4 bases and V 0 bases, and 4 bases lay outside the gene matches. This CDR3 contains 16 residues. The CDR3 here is CASSVGVSGRYNEQFF. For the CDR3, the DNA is TGTGCCAGCAGCGTAGGGGTTAGCGGGAGGTACAATGAGCAGTTCTTC.

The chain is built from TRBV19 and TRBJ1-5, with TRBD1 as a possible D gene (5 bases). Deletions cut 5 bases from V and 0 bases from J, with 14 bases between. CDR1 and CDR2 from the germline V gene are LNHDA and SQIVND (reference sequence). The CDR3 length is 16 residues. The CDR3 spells CASSFGAAYSNQPQHF. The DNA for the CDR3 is TGTGCCAGTAGTTTTGGGGCAGCCTATAGCAATCAGCCCCAGCATTTT.

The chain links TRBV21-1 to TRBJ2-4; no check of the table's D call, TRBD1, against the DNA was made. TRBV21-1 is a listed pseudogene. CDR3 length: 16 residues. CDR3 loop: CASSKATELAKNIQYF. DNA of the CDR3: TGTGCCAGCAGCAAAGCGACAGAACTAGCCAAAAACATTCAGTACTTC.

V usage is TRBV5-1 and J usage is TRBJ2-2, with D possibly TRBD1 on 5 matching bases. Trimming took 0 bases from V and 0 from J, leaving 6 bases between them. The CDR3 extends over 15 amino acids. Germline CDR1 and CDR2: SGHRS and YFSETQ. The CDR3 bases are TGCGCCAGCAGCTTGGGACAGACGAACACCGGGGAGCTGTTTTTT. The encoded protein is CASSLGQTNTGELFF.